This TCR beta chain derives from a study of T cell responses to AZD1222 COVID-19 vaccine. The assay was immunoSEQ multiplex PCR, and TCRdb's table has in-frame clones only and misses some. The table records roughly 180,000 clones, 87% of them present only once. Whole-study results and caveats: Nearly half of spike-specific TCRs reportedly target unmutated variant regions. The peak T cell response came first, and repertoires were sampled only after it.

The CDR3 is made up of 16 amino acids. V gave up 8 bases and J gave up 6 bases; unmatched junction bases: 18. Germline V gene lookup returns CDR1 ENHRY and CDR2 SYGVKD. This clone was seen only once. Its target is not known. The chain employs TRBV10-3 and TRBJ2-7; 8 bases are shared with TRBD2. The starting material was peripheral blood, obtained on day 0 of AZD1222 vaccination. This TCR derives from an adult in good health. CDR3 nucleotides: TGTGCCATCGGCTCACCGGGGGGGGGACGGCTCTCCGAGCAGTACTTC. Its translation is CAIGSPGGGRLSEQYF.